This paragraph reports one T cell receptor (beta chain). The antigen it recognizes is unknown. Qualities for individual bases were not recorded, and no much larger clone is one base off. The data derive from a study of T cells in Graves' hyperthyroidism and ophthalmopathy (dated by TCRdb to about 2019). With respect to the entire study: Peripheral blood samples were taken at initial diagnosis, before any treatment was given. To identify distinguishing TCR V-J signatures, a discovery cohort of about 100 patients was used, comprising under 45 with Graves' ophthalmopathy and 57 with stable Graves' hyperthyroidism. Prospective prediction of ophthalmopathy was tested in an independent validation cohort of 18 to 20 hyperthyroidism patients and 15 to 17 patients who later progressed to ophthalmopathy. For training and testing, the roughly 97 patients in the discovery cohort were randomly divided in a 7:3 ratio. In addition, the study compared T-cell repertoires in thyroid tissue and in blood from roughly 6 Graves' hyperthyroidism patients. After blood sampling, hyperthyroidism patients were treated with methimazole at a starting dose of 30 mg daily, and ophthalmopathy patients were treated with high-dose intravenous methylprednisolone. The paper reports TCR Vbeta CDR3 sequencing of approximately 140 peripheral blood samples: under 45 ophthalmopathy, around 80 hyperthyroidism and 17 progressor patients. What the work shows at the level of the full study, not this receptor alone: In validation, progression to ophthalmopathy was predicted by the model with roughly 71% sensitivity and 72% to 85% specificity, a median of approximately 7.1 months before onset. No statistical method was used to fix the sample size in advance, and group allocation was not hidden from the investigators. A model built on a 13 V-J signature distinguished ophthalmopathy from stable hyperthyroidism, reaching around 87% sensitivity and approximately 83% specificity in cross-validation and 80%/75% in testing. Most expanded thyroid clonotypes (frequency above 0.001) were also detected in blood, a finding suggesting that blood repertoires may reflect thyroid immune responses.

CDR1 and CDR2, per the germline V gene (reference sequence), are DFQATT and SNEGSKA. Cut back by 1 base and 4 bases, the V and J ends lie 4 bases apart. The CDR3 sequence holds 11 residues, the cysteine and phenylalanine included. Here the CDR3 DNA is all that survives: 33 bases in frame from base 1. Stable Graves' hyperthyroidism was defined as no progression to ophthalmopathy during 18 months of follow-up. The hyperthyroidism patients were between 18 and 65 years old and newly diagnosed, with a disease duration of less than 2 months. Any patient with an uncontrolled infection, another autoimmune disease, pregnancy or lactation was excluded. Diagnoses were established on the basis of clinical symptoms, serum thyroxine and TRAb, thyroid ultrasound, and orbital computed tomography. PBMCs were separated from around 9.1 ml of fresh peripheral blood using Ficoll-Paque density gradient centrifugation. Total RNA was extracted using Trizol reagent, and RNA quality was assessed on an Agilent 2100 Bioanalyzer.

The TCR beta CDR3 regions were amplified from RNA transcripts. A first-round RT-PCR of the TCR CDR3 used the HTBI primer set with the Qiagen OneStep RT-PCR kit. Libraries were constructed in a second round of multiplex PCR, after which size selection and purification were performed. Paired-end sequencing of the libraries was performed with 100 bp reads on an Illumina HiSeq2000. Per the authors' processing: SOAPnuke was used to process the raw data, with reads discarded if the reads contained adapters or uncalled bases, had a mean Phred below 15, or lacked an exact constant-primer or identifier match. COPE v1.2.5 was used to merge high-quality paired reads, and clonotypes were defined as unique nucleotide sequences. Clonotypes were aligned to IMGT TRBV, TRBD and TRBJ reference segments using MiTCR v1.1. The analysis included only V-J combinations with a frequency above 0.0001, which together covered 99% to 99.2% of the repertoires. The TCS score was defined as F50 (clonal expansion) divided by E x V (chaos), with BLOSUM62-based TCRdist calculated between CDR3 peptides within each V-J. Welch's t-statistics and random forest reduced fewer than 600 V-J features to roughly 13, which were used in a naive Bayes classifier (R e1071). TCRdb reprocessed the public reads (quality trimming at Q25 with fastp, clone calling with MiXCR) and kept in-frame beta chains. All rows with the same CDR3 protein become a single entry with the most common DNA and genes. TCRdb's processing, not the authors', yielded these V and J calls. The sample table lists under 650,000 distinct CDR3 sequences, roughly 17% of them with a count of one. The ten largest clones capture around 3.9% of the sample.

This clonotype was obtained from a woman in her thirties with Graves' hyperthyroidism. The specimen was blood. In this chain, TRBV20-1 is recombined with TRBJ1-2; no D gene can be assigned with confidence. The CDR3 protein sequence reads: CSARGGYGYTF. The nucleotide sequence is TGCAGTGCTAGAGGGGGCTATGGCTACACCTTC.